What follows is one T cell receptor (beta chain) and its context. V gave up 5 bases and J gave up 8 bases, with 8 bases separating them. This CDR3 contains 11 residues. The germline V gene has CDR1 SGHAT and CDR2 FQNNGV. This sample is drawn from a study of blood T cell repertoires in COVID-19. For the study at large: Collection of acute and convalescent COVID-19 samples took place in the United States, Italy and Spain.

In the original analysis: Estimation of nucleated cell counts relied on the amplification of reference gene primers. Profiling relied on immunoSEQ multiplex PCR, and the TCRdb table lists in-frame clones only, not all of them. The DNA gave D and trimming, while V, J and clone size come from that table. The data show 100,000 to 150,000 clones, about four fifths seen once. Seattle's cohort entered during active infection and was followed longitudinally. The clonotype comes from a man aged 25-45 years with COVID-19, enrolled during active disease. V is TRBV11-2 and J is TRBJ2-3; D not certain. Sequenced: peripheral blood. The CDR3 sequence is CASSAPVTQYF. The CDR3, as DNA: TGTGCCAGCAGCGCCCCAGTTACGCAGTATTTT.